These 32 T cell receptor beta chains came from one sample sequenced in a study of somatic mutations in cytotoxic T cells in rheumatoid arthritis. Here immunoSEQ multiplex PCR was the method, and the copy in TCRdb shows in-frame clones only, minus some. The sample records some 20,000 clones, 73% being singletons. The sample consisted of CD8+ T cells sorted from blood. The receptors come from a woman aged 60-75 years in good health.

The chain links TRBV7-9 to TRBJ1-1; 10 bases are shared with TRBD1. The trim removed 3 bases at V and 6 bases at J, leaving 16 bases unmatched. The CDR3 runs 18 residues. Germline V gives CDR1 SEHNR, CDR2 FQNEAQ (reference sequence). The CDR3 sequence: CASSFPGQGPSVVPEAFF. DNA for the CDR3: TGTGCCAGCAGCTTTCCGGGACAGGGGCCGTCGGTCGTTCCTGAAGCTTTCTTT. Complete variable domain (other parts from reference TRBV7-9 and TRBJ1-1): DTGVSQNPRHKITKRGQNVTFRCDPISEHNRLYWYRQTLGQGPEFLTYFQNEAQLEKSRLLSDRFSAERPKGSFSTLEIQRTEQGDSAMYLCASSFPGQGPSVVPEAFFGQGTRLTVV.

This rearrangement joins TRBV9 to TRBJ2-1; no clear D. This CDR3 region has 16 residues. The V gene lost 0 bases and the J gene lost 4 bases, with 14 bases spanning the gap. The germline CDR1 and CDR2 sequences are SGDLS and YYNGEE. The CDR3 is CASSVVARAEYNEQFF. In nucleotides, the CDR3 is TGTGCCAGCAGCGTAGTAGCTAGGGCCGAATACAATGAGCAGTTCTTC.

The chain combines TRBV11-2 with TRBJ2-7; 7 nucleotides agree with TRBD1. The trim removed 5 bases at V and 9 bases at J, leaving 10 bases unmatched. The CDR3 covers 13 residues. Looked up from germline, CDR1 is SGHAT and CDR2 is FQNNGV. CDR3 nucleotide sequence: TGTGCCAGCAGCGACTGGGACAGCCATGGGCAGTACTTC. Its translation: CASSDWDSHGQYF.

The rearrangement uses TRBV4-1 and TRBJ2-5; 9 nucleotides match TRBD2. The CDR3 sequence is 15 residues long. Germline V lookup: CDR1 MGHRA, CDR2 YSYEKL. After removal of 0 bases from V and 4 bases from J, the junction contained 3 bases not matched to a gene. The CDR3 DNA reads TGCGCCAGCAGCCAAGAACCAGCGGGAGGAGAGACCCAGTACTTC. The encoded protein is CASSQEPAGGETQYF.

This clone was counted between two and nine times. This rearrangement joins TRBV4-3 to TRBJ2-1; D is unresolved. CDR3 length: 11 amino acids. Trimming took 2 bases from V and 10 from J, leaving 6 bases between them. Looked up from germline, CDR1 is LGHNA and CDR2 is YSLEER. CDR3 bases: TGCGCCAGCAGCCAACGCAGGGAGCAGTTCTTC. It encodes CASSQRREQFF.

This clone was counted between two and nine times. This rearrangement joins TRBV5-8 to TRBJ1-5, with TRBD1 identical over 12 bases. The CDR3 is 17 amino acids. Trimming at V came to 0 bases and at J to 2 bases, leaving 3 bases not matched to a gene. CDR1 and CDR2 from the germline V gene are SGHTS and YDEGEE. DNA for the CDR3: TGTGCCAGCAGCTTGGCGGGACAGGGGGCTGGCAATCAGCCCCAGCATTTT. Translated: CASSLAGQGAGNQPQHF.

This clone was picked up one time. CDR3 nucleotide sequence: TGTGCCAGCAGCCCTAGACAGGGGTACAATGAGCAGTTCTTC. It specifies CASSPRQGYNEQFF. The chain links TRBV7-6 to TRBJ2-1, with 8 bases matching TRBD1. Germline V gene data show CDR1 as SGHVS and CDR2 as FNYEAQ. The CDR3 length is 14 residues. V dropped 5 bases and J dropped 4; count of bases not matched to a gene: 4.

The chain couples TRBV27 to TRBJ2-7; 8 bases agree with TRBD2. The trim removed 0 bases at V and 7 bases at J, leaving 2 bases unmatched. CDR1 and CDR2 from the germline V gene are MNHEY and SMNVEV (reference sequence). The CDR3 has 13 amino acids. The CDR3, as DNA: TGTGCCAGCAGTTTATCAGCGGGAGTGGAGCAGTACTTC. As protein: CASSLSAGVEQYF.

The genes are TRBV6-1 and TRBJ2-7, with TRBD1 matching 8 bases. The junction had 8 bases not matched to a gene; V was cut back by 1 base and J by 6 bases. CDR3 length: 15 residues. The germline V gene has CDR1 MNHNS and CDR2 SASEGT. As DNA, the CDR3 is TGTGCCAGCAGTGAAGACCCCGACAGGGGAGGCGAGCAGTACTTC. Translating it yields CASSEDPDRGGEQYF.

The CDR3: CASSILSSGRNYGYTF. The CDR3 nucleotides read TGTGCCAGTAGTATATTGAGTAGCGGGAGGAACTATGGCTACACCTTC. V gene TRBV19 combines with J gene TRBJ1-2; D gene unclear. The V and J ends lost 2 bases and 2 bases respectively, with 15 bases between them. Germline assignment: CDR1 LNHDA and CDR2 SQIVND (reference sequence). The CDR3 runs to 16 residues.

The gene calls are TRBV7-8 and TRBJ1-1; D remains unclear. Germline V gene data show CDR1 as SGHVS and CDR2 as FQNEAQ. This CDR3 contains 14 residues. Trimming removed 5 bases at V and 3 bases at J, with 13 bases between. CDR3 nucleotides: TGTGCCAGCAGCCGAGGAAGGATTTACACTGAAGCTTTCTTT. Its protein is CASSRGRIYTEAFF.

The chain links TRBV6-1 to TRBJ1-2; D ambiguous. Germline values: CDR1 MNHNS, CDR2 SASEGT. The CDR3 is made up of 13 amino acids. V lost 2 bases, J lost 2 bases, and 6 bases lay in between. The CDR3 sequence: CASSEQENYGYTF. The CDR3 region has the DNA TGTGCCAGCAGTGAACAGGAGAACTATGGCTACACCTTC.

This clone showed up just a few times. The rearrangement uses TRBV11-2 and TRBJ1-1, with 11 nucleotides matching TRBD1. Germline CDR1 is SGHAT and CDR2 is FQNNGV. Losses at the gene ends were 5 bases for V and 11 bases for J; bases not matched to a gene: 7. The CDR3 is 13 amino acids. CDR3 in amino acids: CASSTPGDRGAFF. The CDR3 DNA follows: TGTGCCAGCAGCACCCCCGGGGACAGGGGGGCTTTCTTT.

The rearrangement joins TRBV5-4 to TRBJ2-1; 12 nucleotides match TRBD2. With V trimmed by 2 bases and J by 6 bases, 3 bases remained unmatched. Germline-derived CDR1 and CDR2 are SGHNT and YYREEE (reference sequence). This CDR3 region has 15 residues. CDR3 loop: CASSFASGGGNEQFF. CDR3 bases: TGTGCCAGCAGCTTTGCTAGCGGGGGGGGCAATGAGCAGTTCTTC.

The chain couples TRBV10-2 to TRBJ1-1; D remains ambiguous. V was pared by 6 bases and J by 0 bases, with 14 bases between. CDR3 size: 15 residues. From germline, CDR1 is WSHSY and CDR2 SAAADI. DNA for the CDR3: TGCGCCAGCAGGGGTAGTGGCCTAGTGAACACTGAAGCTTTCTTT. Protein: CASRGSGLVNTEAFF.

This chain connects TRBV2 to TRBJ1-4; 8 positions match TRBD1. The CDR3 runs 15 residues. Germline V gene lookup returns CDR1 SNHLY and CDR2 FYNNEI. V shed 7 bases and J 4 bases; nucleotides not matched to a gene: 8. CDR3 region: CASIPVGQDNEKLFF. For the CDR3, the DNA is TGTGCCAGCATCCCGGTGGGACAGGATAATGAAAAACTGTTTTTT. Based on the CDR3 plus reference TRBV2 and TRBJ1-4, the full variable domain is EPEVTQTPSHQVTQMGQEVILRCVPISNHLYFYWYRQILGQKVEFLVSFYNNEISEKSEIFDDQFSVERPDGSNFTLKIRSTKLEDSAMYFCASIPVGQDNEKLFFGSGTQLSVL.

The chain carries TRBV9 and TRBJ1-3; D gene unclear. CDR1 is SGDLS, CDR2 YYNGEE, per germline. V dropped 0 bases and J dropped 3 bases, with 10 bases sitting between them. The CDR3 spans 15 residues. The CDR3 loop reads CASSVEGAYGNTIYF. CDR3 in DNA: TGTGCCAGCAGCGTAGAGGGCGCCTATGGAAACACCATATATTTT.

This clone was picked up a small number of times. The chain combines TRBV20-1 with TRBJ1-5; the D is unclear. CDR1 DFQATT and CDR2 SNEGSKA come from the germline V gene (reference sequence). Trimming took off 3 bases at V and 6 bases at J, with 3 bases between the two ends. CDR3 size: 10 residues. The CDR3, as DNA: TGCAGTGCTAGCGGTCAGCCCCAGCATTTT. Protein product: CSASGQPQHF.

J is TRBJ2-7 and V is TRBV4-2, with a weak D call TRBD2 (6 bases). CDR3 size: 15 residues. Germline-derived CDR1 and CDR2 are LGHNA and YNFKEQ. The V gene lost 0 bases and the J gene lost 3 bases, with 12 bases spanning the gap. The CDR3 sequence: CASSQDSGLLYEQYF. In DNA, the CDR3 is TGTGCCAGCAGCCAAGATTCGGGACTTCTCTACGAGCAGTACTTC.

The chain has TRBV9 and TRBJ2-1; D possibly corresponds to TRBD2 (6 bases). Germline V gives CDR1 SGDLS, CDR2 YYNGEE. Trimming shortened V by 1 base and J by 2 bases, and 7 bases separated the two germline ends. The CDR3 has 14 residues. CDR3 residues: CASSVRTTYNEQFF. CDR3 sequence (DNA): TGTGCCAGCAGCGTAAGGACTACCTACAATGAGCAGTTCTTC.

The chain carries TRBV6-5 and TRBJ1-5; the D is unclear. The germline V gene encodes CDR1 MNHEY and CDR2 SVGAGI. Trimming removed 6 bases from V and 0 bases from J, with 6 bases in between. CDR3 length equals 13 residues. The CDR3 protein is CASSSNSNQPQHF. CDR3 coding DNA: TGTGCCAGCAGCAGTAATAGCAATCAGCCCCAGCATTTT.

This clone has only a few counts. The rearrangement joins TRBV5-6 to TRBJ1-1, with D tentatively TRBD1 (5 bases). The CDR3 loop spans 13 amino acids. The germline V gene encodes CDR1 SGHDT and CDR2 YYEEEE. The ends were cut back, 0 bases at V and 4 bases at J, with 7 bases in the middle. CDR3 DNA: TGTGCCAGCAGCTTGGGCGGGGGCACTGAAGCTTTCTTT. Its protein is CASSLGGGTEAFF.

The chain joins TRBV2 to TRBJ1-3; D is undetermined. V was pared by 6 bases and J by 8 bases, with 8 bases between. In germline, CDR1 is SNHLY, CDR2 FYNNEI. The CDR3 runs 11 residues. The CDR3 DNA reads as TGTGCCAGCAGAGGGAGAGACACCATATATTTT. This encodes CASRGRDTIYF.

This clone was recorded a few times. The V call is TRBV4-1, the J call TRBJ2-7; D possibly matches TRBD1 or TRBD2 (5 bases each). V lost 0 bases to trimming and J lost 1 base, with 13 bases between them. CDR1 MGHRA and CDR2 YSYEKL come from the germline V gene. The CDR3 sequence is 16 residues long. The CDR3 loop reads CASSQELTAESYEQYF. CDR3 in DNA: TGCGCCAGCAGCCAAGAATTGACAGCGGAATCCTACGAGCAGTACTTC.

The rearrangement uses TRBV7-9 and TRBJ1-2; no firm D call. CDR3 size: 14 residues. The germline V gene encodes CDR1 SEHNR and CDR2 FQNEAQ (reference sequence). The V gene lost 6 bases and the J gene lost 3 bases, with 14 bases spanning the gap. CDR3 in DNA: TGTGCCAGCAGTGGGGTCGGGTGGGACTATGGCTACACCTTC. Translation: CASSGVGWDYGYTF.

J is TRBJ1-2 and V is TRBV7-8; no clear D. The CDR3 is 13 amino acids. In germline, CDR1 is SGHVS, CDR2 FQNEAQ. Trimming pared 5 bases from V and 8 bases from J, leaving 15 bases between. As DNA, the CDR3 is TGTGCCAGCAGCATACAGAGCGCCCGGGGCTACACCTTC. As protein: CASSIQSARGYTF.

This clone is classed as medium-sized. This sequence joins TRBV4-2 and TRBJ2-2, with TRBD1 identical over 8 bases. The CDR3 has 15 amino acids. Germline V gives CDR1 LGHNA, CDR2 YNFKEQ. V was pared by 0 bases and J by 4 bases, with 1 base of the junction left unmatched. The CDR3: CASSQEQGGTGELFF. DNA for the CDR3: TGTGCCAGCAGCCAAGAACAGGGGGGCACCGGGGAGCTGTTTTTT.

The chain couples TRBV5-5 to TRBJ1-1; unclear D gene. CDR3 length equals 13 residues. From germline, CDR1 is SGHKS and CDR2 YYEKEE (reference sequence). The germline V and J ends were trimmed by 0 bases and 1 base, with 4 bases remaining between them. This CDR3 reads CASSLEWNTEAFF. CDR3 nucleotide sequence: TGTGCCAGCAGCTTGGAGTGGAACACTGAAGCTTTCTTT.

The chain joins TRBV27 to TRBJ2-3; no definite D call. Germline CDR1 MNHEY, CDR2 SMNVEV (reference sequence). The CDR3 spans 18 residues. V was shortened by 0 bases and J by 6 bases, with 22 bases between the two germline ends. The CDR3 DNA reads TGTGCCAGCAGTTTATCGGCGCCCCGTACGGGTGTAGCCGATACGCAGTATTTT. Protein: CASSLSAPRTGVADTQYF.

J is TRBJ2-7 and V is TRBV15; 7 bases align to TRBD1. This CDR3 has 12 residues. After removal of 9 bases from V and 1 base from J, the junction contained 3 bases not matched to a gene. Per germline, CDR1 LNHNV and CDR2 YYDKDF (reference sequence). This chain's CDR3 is CATSGQSYEQYF. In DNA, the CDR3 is TGTGCCACTTCGGGACAGTCCTACGAGCAGTACTTC.

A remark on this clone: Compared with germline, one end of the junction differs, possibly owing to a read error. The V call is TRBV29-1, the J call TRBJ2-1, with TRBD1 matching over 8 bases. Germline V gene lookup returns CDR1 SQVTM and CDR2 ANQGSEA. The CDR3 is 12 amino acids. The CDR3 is CSVERTGNGQFF. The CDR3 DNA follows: TGCAGCGTTGAGAGGACAGGGAATGGGCAGTTCTTC.

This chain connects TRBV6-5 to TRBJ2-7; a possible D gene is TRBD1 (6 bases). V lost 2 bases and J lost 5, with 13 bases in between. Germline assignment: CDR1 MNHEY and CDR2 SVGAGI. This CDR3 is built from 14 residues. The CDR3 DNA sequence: TGTGCCAGCAGTTACCAGCCGGACAGACACGAGCAGTACTTC. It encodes CASSYQPDRHEQYF.